The entry that follows covers one T cell receptor beta chain sequence. This sample includes further DNA sequences coding for the same CDR3. Adults between roughly 18 and 90 years of age took part from about 24 US areas. As originally analysed: Counts of nucleated cells, estimated from reference gene primer amplification, were obtained. The protocol was immunoSEQ multiplex PCR, while the TCRdb copy is restricted to in-frame clones and leaves out a portion. That table gives V, J and clone size, and the DNA gave D and trimming. Of some 290,000 clones detected, roughly 91% appear once; the ten largest clones hold roughly 2.1%. The sample comes from a study of blood T cell repertoires in COVID-19. Turning to the study itself: Samples representing acute and convalescent COVID-19 were sourced from the United States, Italy and Spain. PBMCs, B-cell-depleted T cells, or T cells were the source of the cDNA or gDNA that made up the material.

The V and J ends lost 0 bases and 1 base, in that order; junction bases with no gene match: 1. CDR1 KGHDR and CDR2 SFDVKD come from the germline V gene. This CDR3 has 16 residues. Sequencing used PBMCs or T cells enriched from blood (not recorded which). The TCR originated in a woman aged 40 to 50 with acute COVID-19. The V call is TRBV24-1, the J call TRBJ2-3; 9 positions agree with TRBD2. The CDR3: CATSDLSSGGTDTQYF. CDR3 DNA sequence: TGTGCCACCAGTGATTTGTCTAGCGGGGGCACAGATACGCAGTATTTT.